The 21 T cell receptor beta chains presented below share a single source sample, sequenced in a study of blood T cell repertoires in COVID-19. Generated by immunoSEQ multiplex PCR, the TCRdb table keeps only in-frame clones and is missing some. The sample includes roughly 45,000 clones, 90% of them seen just once. Sequencing was carried out using peripheral blood. Receptor source: a man between 70 and 80 years old with active COVID-19.

The chain employs TRBV7-2 and TRBJ2-7; 14 bases agree with TRBD2. V gave up 4 bases and J gave up 0 bases; unmatched junction bases: 5. CDR1 and CDR2 from the germline V gene are SGHTA and FQGNSA. CDR3 size: 17 residues. CDR3 DNA: TGTGCCAGCAGCTGGGGGGGGACTAGCGGGAGCTCCTACGAGCAGTACTTC. Residues: CASSWGGTSGSSYEQYF.

This clone was found once. The chain recombines TRBV3-1 (or the pseudogene TRBV3-2) with TRBJ2-7; 8 nucleotides agree with TRBD1. J lost 5 bases, V lost 6 bases, and 3 bases had no gene match. The CDR3 totals 12 residues. Germline V gene lookup returns CDR1 LGHDT and CDR2 YNNKEL (reference sequence). CDR3 loop: CASRGTGDEQYF. CDR3 sequence (DNA): TGTGCCAGCAGGGGGACAGGCGACGAGCAGTACTTC.

The chain carries TRBV19 and TRBJ1-2, with 7 positions matching TRBD1. Germline trimming cut 5 bases from V and 4 bases from J; bases unmatched to any gene: 13. The germline CDR1 and CDR2 sequences are LNHDA and SQIVND (reference sequence). The CDR3 loop spans 16 amino acids. CDR3 sequence (DNA): TGTGCCAGTAGTCCGTATACCGGGACAGCCTTCTATGGCTACACCTTC. It codes for CASSPYTGTAFYGYTF.

The genes are TRBV3-1 (or the pseudogene TRBV3-2) and TRBJ2-1; 13 bases are shared with TRBD2. The germline CDR1 and CDR2 sequences are LGHDT and YNNKEL (reference sequence). V shed 4 bases, J shed 13 bases, and the junction held 7 bases outside the gene matches. CDR3 length: 14 amino acids. CDR3 bases: TGTGCCAGCAGCCCCAGGACTAGCGGGGGTGACCAGTTCTTC. It yields the protein CASSPRTSGGDQFF.

The gene calls are TRBV18 and TRBJ1-4; D is unclear. The CDR3 length is 13 residues. Per germline, CDR1 KGHSH and CDR2 LQKENI. V dropped 3 bases and J dropped 7 bases, with 9 bases sitting between them. The chain's CDR3 is CASSPQSAEKLFF. CDR3 in DNA: TGTGCCAGCTCACCCCAGAGCGCTGAAAAACTGTTTTTT.

This chain links TRBV18 with TRBJ2-3; a possible D gene is TRBD1 (6 bases). This CDR3 region has 21 residues. Germline CDR1 is KGHSH and CDR2 is LQKENI. Trimming took 2 bases from V and 0 from J, leaving 27 bases between them. CDR3 sequence (DNA): TGTGCCAGCTCACCAAGACAGGCCCGCAGGCCCTCACCTACTAGCACAGATACGCAGTATTTT. Translation gives CASSPRQARRPSPTSTDTQYF.

J is TRBJ2-7 and V is TRBV14, with 9 bases matching TRBD1. CDR3 size: 15 residues. V shed 4 bases and J 2 bases; nucleotides not matched to a gene: 6. Germline CDR1 and CDR2: SGHDN and FVKESK. The CDR3 sequence is CASSRTGTGTYEQYF. In nucleotides, the CDR3 is TGTGCCAGCAGCCGAACCGGGACAGGGACCTACGAGCAGTACTTC.

This clone has only a few counts. The chain couples TRBV25-1 to TRBJ1-6, with a possible D match to TRBD1 (5 bases). Trimming took off 3 bases at V and 7 bases at J, with 16 bases between the two ends. The CDR3 totals 16 residues. Germline V gives CDR1 MGHDK, CDR2 SYGVNS. CDR3 residues: CASSDPGAGWNSPLHF. For the CDR3, the DNA is TGTGCCAGCAGTGACCCAGGCGCAGGGTGGAATTCACCCCTCCACTTT.

This rearrangement joins TRBV28 to TRBJ2-3; 13 positions match TRBD2. Germline CDR1 and CDR2: MDHEN and SYDVKM. V dropped 6 bases and J dropped 0; count of bases not matched to a gene: 6. This CDR3 has 17 amino acids. The CDR3 reads CASRGLAGYSSTDTQYF. The DNA of the CDR3 is TGTGCCAGCAGGGGACTAGCGGGGTATTCTAGCACAGATACGCAGTATTTT.

The rearrangement links TRBV19 to TRBJ1-2, with a tentative D call TRBD1 (6 bases). V lost 4 bases and J 3 bases, leaving 15 bases between the germline ends. CDR1 is LNHDA, CDR2 SQIVND, per germline (reference sequence). This CDR3 region has 15 residues. In DNA, the CDR3 is TGTGCCAGTAGTAAAAATACAGGGTCACACTATGGCTACACCTTC. Translated: CASSKNTGSHYGYTF.

This rearrangement joins TRBV15 to TRBJ1-1; TRBD1 matches 8 bases. V was clipped by 4 bases and J by 6 bases; unmatched bases: 13. Germline-derived CDR1 and CDR2 are LNHNV and YYDKDF (reference sequence). This CDR3 region has 16 residues. The chain's CDR3 is CATSTRRTGIFAEAFF. Written as DNA, the CDR3 is TGTGCCACCAGCACCAGACGGACAGGGATATTCGCTGAAGCTTTCTTT.

CDR3 DNA: TGTGCCATCAGTGAGTACGGCGGGACCTACGAGCAGTACTTC. It yields the protein CAISEYGGTYEQYF. The chain employs TRBV10-3 and TRBJ2-7; TRBD2 might be the D (6 bases). The CDR3 loop spans 14 amino acids. Germline V CDR1 and CDR2: ENHRY, SYGVKD. Trimming took 1 base from V and 2 from J, leaving 9 bases between them.

The chain has TRBV24-1 and TRBJ1-5; 7 bases match TRBD1. Germline V gene sequence: CDR1 KGHDR, CDR2 SFDVKD. V was pared by 1 base and J by 0 bases, with 8 bases of the junction left unmatched. This CDR3 is 18 amino acids long. The CDR3 sequence is CATSDFGQAKDSNQPQHF. The CDR3 nucleotides read TGTGCCACCAGTGATTTTGGACAGGCGAAAGATAGCAATCAGCCCCAGCATTTT.

V gene TRBV30 combines with J gene TRBJ2-7; D not certain. Looked up from germline, CDR1 is GTSNPN and CDR2 is SVGIG (reference sequence). Between the trimmed V and J ends, which lost 4 bases and 0 bases, there was a span of 13 bases. The CDR3 spans 14 residues. The CDR3 nucleotides read TGTGCCTGGAAGCGCCACTTGGGCTCCTACGAGCAGTACTTC. Translation: CAWKRHLGSYEQYF.

The J gene is TRBJ1-2, the V gene TRBV7-2, with D possibly being TRBD1 (5 bases). V lost 2 bases, J lost 2 bases, and 12 bases lay in between. The length of the CDR3 is 15 residues. CDR1 and CDR2 from the germline V gene are SGHTA and FQGNSA. As DNA, the CDR3 is TGTGCCAGCAGCTTACGGTCAGGGTTGAACTATGGCTACACCTTC. It translates to CASSLRSGLNYGYTF.

The chain employs TRBV27 and TRBJ1-5; a weak D match, TRBD1 (6 bases). There are 14 residues in the CDR3. V lost 4 bases, J lost 6 bases, and 13 bases lay in between. CDR1 MNHEY and CDR2 SMNVEV come from the germline V gene (reference sequence). For the CDR3, the DNA is TGTGCCAGCAGTTCCTTCGCAGGGGCTCAGCCCCAGCATTTT. This sequence encodes CASSSFAGAQPQHF.

The chain combines TRBV15 with TRBJ2-2, with 11 positions matching TRBD2. This CDR3 is 17 amino acids long. Germline V gene sequence: CDR1 LNHNV, CDR2 YYDKDF (reference sequence). V shed 0 bases, J shed 8 bases, and the junction held 8 bases outside the gene matches. The CDR3 protein is CATSRDGTSGKLGELFF. CDR3 coding DNA: TGTGCCACCAGCAGAGATGGGACTAGCGGAAAACTTGGGGAGCTGTTTTTT.

This clone showed up just a few times. V is TRBV7-2 and J is TRBJ2-7, with D uncertain. V was cut by 0 bases and J by 3 bases, with 12 bases left in between. The CDR3 has 15 residues. Germline V lookup: CDR1 SGHTA, CDR2 FQGNSA. The CDR3 DNA is TGTGCCAGCAGCTTAGCCAGTGGTCAAAACTACGAGCAGTACTTC. It is translated as CASSLASGQNYEQYF.

This chain joins TRBV2 and TRBJ2-1; 8 bases agree with TRBD2. This CDR3 comprises 14 residues. The V gene end was trimmed by 9 bases and the J gene end by 7 bases; junction bases not matched to a gene: 11. CDR1 is SNHLY and CDR2 is FYNNEI in the germline V gene. CDR3 nucleotide sequence: TGTGCCAGTGTCGGGACTAGGGCTTCAAATGAGCAGTTCTTC. Translation: CASVGTRASNEQFF.

The chain combines TRBV10-3 with TRBJ2-7, with D perhaps matching TRBD2 (6 bases). The germline V gene encodes CDR1 ENHRY and CDR2 SYGVKD. V shed 4 bases and J shed 0 bases, with 13 bases lying between them. The CDR3 extends over 15 amino acids. The CDR3 here is CAISGAATSSYEQYF. CDR3 nucleotides: TGTGCCATCAGTGGGGCTGCGACTAGCTCCTACGAGCAGTACTTC.

The J gene is TRBJ2-1, the V gene TRBV7-3; D gene uncertain. CDR1 SGHTA and CDR2 FQGTGA come from the germline V gene. V was trimmed by 2 bases and J by 0 bases, leaving 5 bases between them. CDR3 length equals 14 residues. In DNA form, the CDR3 reads TGTGCCAGCAGCTTATCGAGCTCCTACAATGAGCAGTTCTTC. As protein: CASSLSSSYNEQFF.